The TCR beta chain under discussion was sequenced for a study of technical replicates of blood from four donors (dated by TCRdb to about 2017). The CDR3 holds 14 amino acids from the cysteine to the phenylalanine. Only the CDR3 region is kept as DNA, spanning 42 bases read in frame from base 1. The germline V gene sets CDR1 to MGHRA and CDR2 to YSYEKL. At the junction V is shortened by 4 bases and J by 0 bases; bases outside the gene matches: 2. Library method: the immunoSEQ multiplex PCR assay. As stored in TCRdb, this immuneACCESS dataset retains in-frame rearrangements with V and J assigned. A fraction of the clones does not appear; measured against another copy, unresolved V genes explain less than half of the discrepancy, and the remainder lacks a known reason. A total of 65,000 to 80,000 clones appear in this sample, over 95% of them only once. 0.22% of the sample is in the top ten clones. On this clone itself: The antigen this receptor binds is unknown. No base quality information exists; no much larger clone differs at one position.

Sequencing used T cells isolated from PBMCs. The receptor's source is a human donor in good health. In this chain, TRBV4-1 is recombined with TRBJ1-1; 7 central nucleotides agree with TRBD1. The CDR3 has the sequence CASSRQGLNTEAFF. The nucleotide sequence reads TGCGCCAGCAGCCGACAGGGTTTGAACACTGAAGCTTTCTTT.